This TCR beta chain was sequenced in a study of T cell responses to AZD1222 COVID-19 vaccine. Study-wide findings and caveats: Reports say nearly half of spike-specific TCRs go after unmutated variant regions. Spike-specific TCR breadth and depth grew following two AZD1222 doses.

This CDR3 has 18 residues. CDR1 and CDR2 from the germline V gene are SGHRS and YFSETQ. V shed 4 bases and J 2 bases; nucleotides not matched to a gene: 14. Note on this clone: Its antigen remains unidentified.

Some clones are missing from TCRdb's copy, which holds only in-frame ones; the method was immunoSEQ multiplex PCR. The profile shows 110,000 to 150,000 clones, roughly 90% of them singletons. The source material was peripheral blood, sampled on day 0 of AZD1222 vaccination. This clonotype was obtained from an adult in good health. This chain connects TRBV5-1 to TRBJ2-7; TRBD2 agrees at 11 bases. The CDR3 region is CASSDFSLAGGRAYEQYF. The CDR3 coding sequence is TGCGCCAGCAGCGACTTTTCGCTAGCGGGAGGTCGCGCCTACGAGCAGTACTTC.